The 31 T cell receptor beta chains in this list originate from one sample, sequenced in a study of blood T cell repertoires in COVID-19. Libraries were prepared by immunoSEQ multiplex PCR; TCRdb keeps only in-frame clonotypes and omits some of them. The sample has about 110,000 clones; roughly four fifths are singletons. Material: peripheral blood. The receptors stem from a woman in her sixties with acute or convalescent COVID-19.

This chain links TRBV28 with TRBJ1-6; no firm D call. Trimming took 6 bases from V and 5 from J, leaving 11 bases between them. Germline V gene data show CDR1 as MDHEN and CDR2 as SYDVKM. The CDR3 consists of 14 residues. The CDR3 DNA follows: TGTGCCAGCAGACCATGGCAGGATAATTCACCCCTCCACTTT. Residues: CASRPWQDNSPLHF.

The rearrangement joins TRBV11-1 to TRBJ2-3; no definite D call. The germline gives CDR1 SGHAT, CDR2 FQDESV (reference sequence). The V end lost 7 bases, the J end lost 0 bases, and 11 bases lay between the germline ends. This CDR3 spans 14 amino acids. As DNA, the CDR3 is TGTGCCAGCACACGAGGAGAAAGCACAGATACGCAGTATTTT. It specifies CASTRGESTDTQYF.

In nucleotides, the CDR3 is TGTGCCAGCAGCTCCTCCCAGACAGCTGGCTACACCTTC. It is translated as CASSSSQTAGYTF. This chain joins TRBV11-3 and TRBJ1-2, with a possible D match to TRBD1 (5 bases). The CDR3 consists of 13 residues. V gave up 4 bases and J gave up 7 bases, with 13 bases separating them. In germline, CDR1 is SGHNT, CDR2 YENEEA.

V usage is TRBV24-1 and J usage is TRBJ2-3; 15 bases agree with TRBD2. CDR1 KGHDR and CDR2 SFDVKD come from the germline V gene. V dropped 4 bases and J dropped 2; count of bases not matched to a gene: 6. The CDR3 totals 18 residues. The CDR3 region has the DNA TGTGCCACCAGTGACTCAGGACTAGCGGGGGGGTACACAGATACGCAGTATTTT. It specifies CATSDSGLAGGYTDTQYF.

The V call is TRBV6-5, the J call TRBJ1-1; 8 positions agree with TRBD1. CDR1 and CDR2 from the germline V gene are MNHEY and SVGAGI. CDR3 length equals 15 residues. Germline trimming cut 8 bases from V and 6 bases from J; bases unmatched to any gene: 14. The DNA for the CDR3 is TGTGCCAGCGGTCGAACTTCAGGGGGCAGGGCTGAAGCTTTCTTT. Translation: CASGRTSGGRAEAFF.

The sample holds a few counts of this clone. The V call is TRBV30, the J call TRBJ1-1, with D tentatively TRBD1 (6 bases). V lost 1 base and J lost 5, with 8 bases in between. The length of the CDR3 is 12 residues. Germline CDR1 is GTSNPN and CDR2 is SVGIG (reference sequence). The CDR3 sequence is CAWSEGETEAFF. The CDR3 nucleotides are TGTGCCTGGAGTGAGGGGGAGACTGAAGCTTTCTTT.

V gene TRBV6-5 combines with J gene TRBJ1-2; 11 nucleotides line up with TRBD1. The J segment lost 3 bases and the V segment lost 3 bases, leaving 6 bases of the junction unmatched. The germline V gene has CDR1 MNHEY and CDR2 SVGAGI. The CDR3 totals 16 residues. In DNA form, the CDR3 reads TGTGCCAGCAGTTATTCCGGGACAGGGGGATACTATGGCTACACCTTC. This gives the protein CASSYSGTGGYYGYTF.

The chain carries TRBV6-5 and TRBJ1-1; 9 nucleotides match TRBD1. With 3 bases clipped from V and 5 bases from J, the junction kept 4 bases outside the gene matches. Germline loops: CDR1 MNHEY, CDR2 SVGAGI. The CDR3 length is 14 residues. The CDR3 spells CASSYGQGNTEAFF. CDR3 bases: TGTGCCAGCAGTTATGGACAGGGGAATACTGAAGCTTTCTTT.

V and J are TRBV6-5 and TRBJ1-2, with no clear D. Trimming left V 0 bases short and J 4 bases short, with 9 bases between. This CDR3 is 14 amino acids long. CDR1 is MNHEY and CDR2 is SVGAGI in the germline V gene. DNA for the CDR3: TGTGCCAGCAGTTACTCCAGCGACGGCTATGGCTACACCTTC. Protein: CASSYSSDGYGYTF.

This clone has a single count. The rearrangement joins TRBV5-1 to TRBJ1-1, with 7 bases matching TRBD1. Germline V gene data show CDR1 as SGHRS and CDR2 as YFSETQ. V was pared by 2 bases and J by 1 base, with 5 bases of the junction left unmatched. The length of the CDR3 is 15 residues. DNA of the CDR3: TGCGCCAGCAGCTTAATGGGACAGCCGAACACTGAAGCTTTCTTT. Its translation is CASSLMGQPNTEAFF.

The CDR3 nucleotides read TGTGCCAGCAGCCCTTTCGGGGGAAACACCATATATTTT. Amino acids: CASSPFGGNTIYF. The chain has TRBV11-3 and TRBJ1-3; D gene ambiguous. From germline, CDR1 is SGHNT and CDR2 YENEEA. The CDR3 spans 13 residues. The ends were cut back, 5 bases at V and 4 bases at J, with 9 bases in the middle.

The CDR3 DNA reads TGTGCCAGCACCCCGGACTCGCAACAAGAGACCCAGTACTTC. Residues: CASTPDSQQETQYF. This chain links TRBV11-3 with TRBJ2-5, with D possibly being TRBD2 (5 bases). Germline V gene data show CDR1 as SGHNT and CDR2 as YENEEA. The V and J ends lost 7 bases and 2 bases respectively, with 14 bases between them. The CDR3 consists of 14 residues.

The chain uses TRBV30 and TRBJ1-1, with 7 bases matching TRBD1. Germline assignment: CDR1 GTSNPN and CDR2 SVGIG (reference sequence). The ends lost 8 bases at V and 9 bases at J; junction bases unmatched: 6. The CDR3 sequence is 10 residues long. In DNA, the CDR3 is TGTGCCGGACAGGAAGTTAAAGCTTTCTTT. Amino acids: CAGQEVKAFF.

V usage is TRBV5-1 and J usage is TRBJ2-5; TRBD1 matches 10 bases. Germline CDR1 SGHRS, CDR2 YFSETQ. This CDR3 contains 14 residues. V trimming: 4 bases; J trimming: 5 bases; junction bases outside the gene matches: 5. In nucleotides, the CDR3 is TGCGCCAGCAGCCCCGGACAGGGGGGGGAGACCCAGTACTTC. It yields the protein CASSPGQGGETQYF.

CDR3 in DNA: TGCGCCAGCTCCTTAGAGAGTTTCTCCTACAATGAGCAGTTCTTC. Translation: CASSLESFSYNEQFF. The genes are TRBV5-1 and TRBJ2-1; D unclear. Trimming stripped 7 bases from V and 0 bases from J, with 14 bases between. CDR1 SGHRS and CDR2 YFSETQ come from the germline V gene. The CDR3 has 15 amino acids.

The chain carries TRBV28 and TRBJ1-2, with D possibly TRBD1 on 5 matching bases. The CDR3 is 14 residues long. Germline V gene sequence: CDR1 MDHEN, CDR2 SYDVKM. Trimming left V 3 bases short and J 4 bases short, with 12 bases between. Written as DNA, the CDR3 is TGTGCCAGCAGTTTGCTTCCCAGGGTCTATGGCTACACCTTC. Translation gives CASSLLPRVYGYTF.

DNA for the CDR3: TGTGCCAGCAGTAGTACAGGGGCGGATAGCAATCAGCCCCAGCATTTT. It encodes CASSSTGADSNQPQHF. The chain uses TRBV6-2 or TRBV6-3 and TRBJ1-5, with 7 positions matching TRBD1. Germline V gene data show CDR1 as MNHEY and CDR2 as SVGEGT. The ends lost 5 bases at V and 0 bases at J; junction bases unmatched: 7. The CDR3 loop spans 16 amino acids.

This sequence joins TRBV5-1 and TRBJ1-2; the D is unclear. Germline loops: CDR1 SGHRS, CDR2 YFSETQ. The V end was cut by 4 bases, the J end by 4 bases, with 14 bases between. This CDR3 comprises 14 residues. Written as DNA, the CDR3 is TGCGCCAGCAGCCTGGGCGATCAGGCCTATGGCTACACCTTC. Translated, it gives CASSLGDQAYGYTF.

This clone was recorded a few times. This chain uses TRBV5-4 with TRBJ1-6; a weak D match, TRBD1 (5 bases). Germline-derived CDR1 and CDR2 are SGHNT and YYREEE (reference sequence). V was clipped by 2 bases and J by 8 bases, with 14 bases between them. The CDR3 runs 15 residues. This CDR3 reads CASSFSSGFDSPLHF. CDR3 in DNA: TGTGCCAGCAGCTTTTCATCAGGGTTTGATTCACCCCTCCACTTT.

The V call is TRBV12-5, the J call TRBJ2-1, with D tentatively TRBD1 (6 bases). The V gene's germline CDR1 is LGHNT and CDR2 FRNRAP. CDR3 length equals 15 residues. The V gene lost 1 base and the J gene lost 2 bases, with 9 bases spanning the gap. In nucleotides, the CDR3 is TGTGCTAGTGGTTTGGGGCAGGGGCCCTACAATGAGCAGTTCTTC. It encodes CASGLGQGPYNEQFF.

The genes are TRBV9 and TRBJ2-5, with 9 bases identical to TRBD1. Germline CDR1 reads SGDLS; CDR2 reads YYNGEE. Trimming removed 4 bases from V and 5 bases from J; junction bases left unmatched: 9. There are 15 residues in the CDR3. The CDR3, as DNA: TGTGCCAGCAGCAAACAGGGGGCGCGATCGGAGACCCAGTACTTC. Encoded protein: CASSKQGARSETQYF.

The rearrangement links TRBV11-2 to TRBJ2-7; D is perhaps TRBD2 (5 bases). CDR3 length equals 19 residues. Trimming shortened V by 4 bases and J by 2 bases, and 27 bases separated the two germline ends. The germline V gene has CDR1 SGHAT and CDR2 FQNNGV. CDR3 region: CASSSQYQFIGGSTYEQYF. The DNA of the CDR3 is TGTGCCAGCAGCTCCCAGTATCAATTTATCGGCGGGTCGACCTACGAGCAGTACTTC.

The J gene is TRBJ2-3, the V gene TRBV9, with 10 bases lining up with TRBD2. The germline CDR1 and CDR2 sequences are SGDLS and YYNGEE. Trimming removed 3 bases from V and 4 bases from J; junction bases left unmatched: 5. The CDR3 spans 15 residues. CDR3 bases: TGTGCCAGCAGCGAGCGGGGGGGGGCCCCAGATACGCAGTATTTT. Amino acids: CASSERGGAPDTQYF.

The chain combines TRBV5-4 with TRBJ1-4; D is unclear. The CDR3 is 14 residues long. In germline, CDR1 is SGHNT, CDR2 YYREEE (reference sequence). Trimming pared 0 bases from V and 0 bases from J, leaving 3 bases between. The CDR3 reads CASSLAATNEKLFF. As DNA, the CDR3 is TGTGCCAGCAGCTTGGCAGCAACTAATGAAAAACTGTTTTTT.

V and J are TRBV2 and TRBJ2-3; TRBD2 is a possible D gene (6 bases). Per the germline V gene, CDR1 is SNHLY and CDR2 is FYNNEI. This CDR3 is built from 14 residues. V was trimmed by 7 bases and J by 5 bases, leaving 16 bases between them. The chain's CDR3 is CASNRPGVGDTQYF. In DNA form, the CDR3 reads TGTGCCAGCAATCGTCCGGGGGTCGGAGATACGCAGTATTTT.

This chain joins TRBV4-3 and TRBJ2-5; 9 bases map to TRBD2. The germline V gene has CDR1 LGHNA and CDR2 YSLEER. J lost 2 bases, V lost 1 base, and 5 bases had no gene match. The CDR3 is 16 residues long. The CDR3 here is CASSQVAGGPQETQYF. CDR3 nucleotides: TGCGCCAGCAGCCAAGTGGCGGGGGGGCCACAAGAGACCCAGTACTTC.

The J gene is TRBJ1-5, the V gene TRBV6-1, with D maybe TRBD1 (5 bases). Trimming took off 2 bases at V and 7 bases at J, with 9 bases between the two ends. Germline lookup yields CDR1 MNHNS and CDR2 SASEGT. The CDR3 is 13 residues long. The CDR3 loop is CASSEQGGQPQHF. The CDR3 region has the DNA TGTGCCAGCAGTGAACAGGGTGGGCAGCCCCAGCATTTT.

This CDR3 reads CASSPDRGRGNTEAFF. CDR3 nucleotide sequence: TGTGCCAGCAGCCCGGACAGGGGGCGCGGGAACACTGAAGCTTTCTTT. The V call is TRBV7-9, the J call TRBJ1-1; TRBD1 matches at 11 bases. J gave up 1 base and V 5 bases, and 6 bases lay outside the gene matches. This CDR3 region has 16 residues. CDR1 is SEHNR and CDR2 is FQNEAQ in the germline V gene (reference sequence). The full variable domain, rest sourced from reference TRBV7-9 and TRBJ1-1, is DTGVSQNPRHKITKRGQNVTFRCDPISEHNRLYWYRQTLGQGPEFLTYFQNEAQLEKSRLLSDRFSAERPKGSFSTLEIQRTEQGDSAMYLCASSPDRGRGNTEAFFGQGTRLTVV.

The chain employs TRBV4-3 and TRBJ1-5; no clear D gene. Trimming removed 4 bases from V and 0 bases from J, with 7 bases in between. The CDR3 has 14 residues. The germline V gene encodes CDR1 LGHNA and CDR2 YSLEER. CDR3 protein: CASSLTYSNQPQHF. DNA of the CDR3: TGCGCCAGCAGCCTCACTTATAGCAATCAGCCCCAGCATTTT.

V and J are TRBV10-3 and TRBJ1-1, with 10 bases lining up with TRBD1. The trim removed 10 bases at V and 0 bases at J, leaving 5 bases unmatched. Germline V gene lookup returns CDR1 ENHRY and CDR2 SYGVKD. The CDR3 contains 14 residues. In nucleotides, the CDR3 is TGTGCCACCGGGACAGGGGCCATGAACACTGAAGCTTTCTTT. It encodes CATGTGAMNTEAFF.

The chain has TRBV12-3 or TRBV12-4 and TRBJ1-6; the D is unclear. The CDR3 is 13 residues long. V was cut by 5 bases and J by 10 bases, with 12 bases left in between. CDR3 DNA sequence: TGTGCCAGCAGTACGCTTCTGGGCTCACCCCTCCACTTT. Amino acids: CASSTLLGSPLHF.